This TCR beta chain was identified in a study of early T cells in non-severe SARS-CoV-2 infection. Individual cDNA molecules received unique molecular identifiers. Via MiXCR, TCRdb re-called the 5' RACE reads, giving one row per CDR3 protein. The sample contains about 50,000 distinct CDR3 sequences, about 9.3% of which appear only once. Germline V gene sequence: CDR1 LGHDT, CDR2 YNNKEL (reference sequence). J gave up 9 bases and V 10 bases, and 8 bases lay outside the gene matches. There are 13 residues in the CDR3. Specimen: whole blood. This TCR was recovered from an adult who was a healthcare worker with PCR-confirmed SARS-CoV-2 infection or an uninfected control (not recorded which). The chain recombines TRBV3-1 with TRBJ1-6; TRBD1 aligns across 8 bases. The CDR3 is CATEGTGGSPLHF. CDR3 coding DNA: TGTGCCACCGAAGGGACAGGTGGTTCACCCCTCCACTTT.